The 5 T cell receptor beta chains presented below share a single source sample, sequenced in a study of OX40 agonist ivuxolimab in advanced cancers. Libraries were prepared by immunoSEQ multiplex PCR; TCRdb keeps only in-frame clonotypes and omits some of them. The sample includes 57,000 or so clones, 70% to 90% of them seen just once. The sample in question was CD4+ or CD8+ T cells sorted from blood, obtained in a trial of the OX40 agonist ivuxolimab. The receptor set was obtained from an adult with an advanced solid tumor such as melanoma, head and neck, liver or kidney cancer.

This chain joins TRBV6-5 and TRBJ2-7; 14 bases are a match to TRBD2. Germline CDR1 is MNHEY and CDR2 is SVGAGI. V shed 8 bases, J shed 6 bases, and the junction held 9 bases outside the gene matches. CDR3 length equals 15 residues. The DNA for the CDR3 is TGTGCCAGCCAAGGGTCGGGACTAGCGGGAGCCGAGCAGTACTTC. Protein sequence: CASQGSGLAGAEQYF.

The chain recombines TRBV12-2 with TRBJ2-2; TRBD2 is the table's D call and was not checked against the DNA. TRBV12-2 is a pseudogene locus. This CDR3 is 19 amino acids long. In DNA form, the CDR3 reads TGTGCAAGGACCCCGACGGCAGTAGCGGGAGATGGGAACACCGGGGAGCTGTTTTTT. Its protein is CARTPTAVAGDGNTGELFF.

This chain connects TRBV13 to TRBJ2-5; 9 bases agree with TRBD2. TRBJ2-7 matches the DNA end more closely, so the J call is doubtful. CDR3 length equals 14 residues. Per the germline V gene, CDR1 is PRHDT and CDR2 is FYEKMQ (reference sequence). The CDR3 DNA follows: TGTGCCAGCAGCCGGACTAGCGATCCCTACGAGCAGTACTTC. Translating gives CASSRTSDPYEQYF.

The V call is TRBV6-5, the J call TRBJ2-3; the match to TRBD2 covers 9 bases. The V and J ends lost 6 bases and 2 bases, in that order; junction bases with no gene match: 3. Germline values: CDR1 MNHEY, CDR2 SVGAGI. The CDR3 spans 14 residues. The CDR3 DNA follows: TGTGCCAGCAGACCTAGCGGGGTCACAGATACGCAGTATTTT. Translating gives CASRPSGVTDTQYF.

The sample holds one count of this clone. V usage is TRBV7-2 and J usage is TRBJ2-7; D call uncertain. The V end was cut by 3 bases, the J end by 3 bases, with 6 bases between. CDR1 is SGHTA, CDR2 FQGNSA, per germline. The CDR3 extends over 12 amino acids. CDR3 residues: CASSFIDYEQYF. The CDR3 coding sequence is TGTGCCAGCAGCTTTATCGACTACGAGCAGTACTTC.